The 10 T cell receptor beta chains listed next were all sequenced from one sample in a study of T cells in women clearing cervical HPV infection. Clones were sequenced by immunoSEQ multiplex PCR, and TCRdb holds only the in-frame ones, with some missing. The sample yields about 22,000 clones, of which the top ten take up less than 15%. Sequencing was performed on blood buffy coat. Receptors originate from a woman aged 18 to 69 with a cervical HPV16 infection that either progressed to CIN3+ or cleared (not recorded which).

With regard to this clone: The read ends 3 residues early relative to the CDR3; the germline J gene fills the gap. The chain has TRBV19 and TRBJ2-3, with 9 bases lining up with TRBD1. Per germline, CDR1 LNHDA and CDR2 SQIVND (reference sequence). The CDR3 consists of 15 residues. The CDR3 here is CASTGQGHSNQPQYF. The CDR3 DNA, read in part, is TGTGCCAGTACAGGACAGGGGCATAGCAATCAGCCG.

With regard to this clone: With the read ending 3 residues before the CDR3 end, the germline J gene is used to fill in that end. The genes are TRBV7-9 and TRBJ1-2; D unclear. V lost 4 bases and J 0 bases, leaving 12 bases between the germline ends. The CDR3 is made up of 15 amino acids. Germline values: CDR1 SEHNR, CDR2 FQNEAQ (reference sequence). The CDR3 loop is CASSSQTQANYGYTF. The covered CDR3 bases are TGTGCCAGCAGCTCCCAAACACAAGCTAACTATGGC.

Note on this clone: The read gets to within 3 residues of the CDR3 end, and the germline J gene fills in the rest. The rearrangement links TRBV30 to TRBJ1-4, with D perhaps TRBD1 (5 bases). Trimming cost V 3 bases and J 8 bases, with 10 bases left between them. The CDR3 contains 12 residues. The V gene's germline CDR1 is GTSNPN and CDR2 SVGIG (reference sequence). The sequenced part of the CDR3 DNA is TGTGCCTGGAGAGGGGTGGGCGAAAAA. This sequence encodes CAWRGVGEK. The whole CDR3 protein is CAWRGVGEKLFF. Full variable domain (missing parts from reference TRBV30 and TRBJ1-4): SQTIHQWPATLVQPVGSPLSLECTVEGTSNPNLYWYRQAAGRGLQLLFYSVGIGQISSEVPQNLSASRPQDRQFILSSKKLLLSDSGFYLCAWRGVGEKLFFGSGTQLSVL.

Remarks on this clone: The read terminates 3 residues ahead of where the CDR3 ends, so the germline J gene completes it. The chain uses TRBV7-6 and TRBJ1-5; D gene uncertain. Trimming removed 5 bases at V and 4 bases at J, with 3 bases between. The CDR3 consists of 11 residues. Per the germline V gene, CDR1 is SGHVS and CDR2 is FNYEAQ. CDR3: CASSLNQPQHF. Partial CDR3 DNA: TGTGCCAGCAGCCTAAATCAGCCC. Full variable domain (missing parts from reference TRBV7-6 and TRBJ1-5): GAGVSQSPRYKVTKRGQDVALRCDPISGHVSLYWYRQALGQGPEFLTYFNYEAQQDKSGLPNDRFSAERPEGSISTLTIQRTEQRDSAMYRCASSLNQPQHFGDGTRLSIL.

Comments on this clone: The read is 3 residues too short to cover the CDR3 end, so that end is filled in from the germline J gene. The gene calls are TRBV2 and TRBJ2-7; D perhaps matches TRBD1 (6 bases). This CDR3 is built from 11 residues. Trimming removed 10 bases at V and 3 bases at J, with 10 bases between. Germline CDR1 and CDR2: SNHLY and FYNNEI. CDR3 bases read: TGTGCCATCGGACAGAACTACGAG. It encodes CAIGQNYE. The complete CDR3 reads CAIGQNYEQYF. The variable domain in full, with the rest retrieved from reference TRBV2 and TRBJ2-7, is EPEVTQTPSHQVTQMGQEVILRCVPISNHLYFYWYRQILGQKVEFLVSFYNNEISEKSEIFDDQFSVERPDGSNFTLKIRSTKLEDSAMYFCAIGQNYEQYFGPGTRLTVT.

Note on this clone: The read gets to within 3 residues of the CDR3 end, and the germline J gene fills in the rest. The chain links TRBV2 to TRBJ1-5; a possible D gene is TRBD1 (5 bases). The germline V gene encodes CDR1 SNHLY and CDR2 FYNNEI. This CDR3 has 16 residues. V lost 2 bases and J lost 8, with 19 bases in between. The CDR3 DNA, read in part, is TGTGCCAGCAGTGAAAGAGGGGATGGATCAATGAAGCCC. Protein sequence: CASSERGDGSMKP. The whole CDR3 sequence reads CASSERGDGSMKPQHF.

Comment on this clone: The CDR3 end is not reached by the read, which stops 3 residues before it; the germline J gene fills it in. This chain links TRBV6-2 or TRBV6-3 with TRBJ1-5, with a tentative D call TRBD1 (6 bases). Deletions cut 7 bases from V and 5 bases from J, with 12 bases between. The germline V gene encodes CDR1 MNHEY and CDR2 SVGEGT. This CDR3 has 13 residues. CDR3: CASTQDSYQPQHF. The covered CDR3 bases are TGTGCCAGCACCCAGGACAGTTATCAGCCC.

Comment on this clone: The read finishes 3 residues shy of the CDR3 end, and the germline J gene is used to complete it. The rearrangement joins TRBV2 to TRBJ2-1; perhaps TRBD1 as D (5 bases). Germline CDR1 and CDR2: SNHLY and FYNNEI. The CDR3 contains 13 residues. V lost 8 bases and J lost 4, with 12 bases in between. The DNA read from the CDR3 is TGTGCCAGCGCGAAAACAGGTTACAATGAG. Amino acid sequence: CASAKTGYNE. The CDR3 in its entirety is CASAKTGYNEQFF.

Incomplete CDR3 DNA: TGTGCCAGCAGCCCATCCTACGAG. Translation gives CASSPSYE. The complete CDR3 protein is CASSPSYEQYF. The chain joins TRBV7-2 to TRBJ2-7; D ambiguous. The sequence runs out 3 residues before the end of the CDR3; the remainder is reconstructed from the germline J gene. Per germline, CDR1 SGHTA and CDR2 FQGNSA. This CDR3 is built from 11 residues. The germline V and J ends were trimmed by 5 bases and 1 base, with 3 bases remaining between them.

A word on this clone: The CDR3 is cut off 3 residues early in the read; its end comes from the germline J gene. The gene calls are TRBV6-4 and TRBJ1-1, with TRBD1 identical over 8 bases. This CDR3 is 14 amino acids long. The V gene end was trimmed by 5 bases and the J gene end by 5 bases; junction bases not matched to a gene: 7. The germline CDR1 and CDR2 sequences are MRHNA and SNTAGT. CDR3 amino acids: CASSRQGAGTEAFF. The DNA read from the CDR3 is TGTGCCAGCAGTAGGCAGGGGGCTGGGACTGAA.